This TCR beta chain stems from a study of monozygotic twins with inflammatory bowel disease. Whole-study findings and limits: Cells of different T cell subtypes could not be told apart. It was not supported that a single strong signal or clonotype was associated with IBD.

With regard to this clonotype: What it recognizes is unknown.

Every TCR library consumed about 3,800 ng of total RNA. Template switching introduced UMIs that contain a 6-nucleotide sample barcode. One entry per CDR3 protein, without DNA, is what TCRdb gives after re-calling the 5' RACE reads. The sample yields approximately 420,000 distinct CDR3 sequences, of which the top ten take up around 2.5%. Germline V gene sequence: CDR1 DFQATT, CDR2 SNEGSKA (reference sequence). This CDR3 is 14 amino acids long. The chain is built from TRBV20-1 and TRBJ2-7; TCRdb outputs TRBD2, but without DNA this stays unchecked. The specimen sequenced was blood. The clonotype comes from a human donor with ulcerative colitis or Crohn's disease, or a healthy co-twin of an affected twin (not recorded which). The CDR3 sequence: CSARDYAGGSEQYF.